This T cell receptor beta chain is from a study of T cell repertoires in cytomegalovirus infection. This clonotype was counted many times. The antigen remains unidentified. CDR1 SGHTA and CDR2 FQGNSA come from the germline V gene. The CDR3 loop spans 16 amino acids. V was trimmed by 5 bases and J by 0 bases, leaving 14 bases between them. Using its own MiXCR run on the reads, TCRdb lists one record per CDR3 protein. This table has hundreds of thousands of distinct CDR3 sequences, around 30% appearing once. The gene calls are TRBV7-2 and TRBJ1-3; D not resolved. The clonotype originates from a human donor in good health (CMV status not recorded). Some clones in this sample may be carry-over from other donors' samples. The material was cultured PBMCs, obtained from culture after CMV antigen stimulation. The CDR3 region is CASSIGPLSSGNTIYF. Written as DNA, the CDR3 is TGTGCCAGCAGCATCGGACCGCTGAGCTCTGGAAACACCATATATTTT.